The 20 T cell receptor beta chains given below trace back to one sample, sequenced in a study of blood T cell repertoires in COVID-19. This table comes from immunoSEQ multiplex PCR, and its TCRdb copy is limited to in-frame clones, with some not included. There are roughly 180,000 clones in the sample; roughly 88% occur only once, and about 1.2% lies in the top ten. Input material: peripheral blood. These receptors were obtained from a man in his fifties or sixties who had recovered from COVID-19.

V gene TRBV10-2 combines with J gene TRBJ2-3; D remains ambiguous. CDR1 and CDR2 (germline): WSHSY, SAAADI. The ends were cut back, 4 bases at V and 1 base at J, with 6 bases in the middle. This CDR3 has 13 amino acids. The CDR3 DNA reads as TGCGCCAGCAGTGTTGAGGGCACAGATACGCAGTATTTT. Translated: CASSVEGTDTQYF.

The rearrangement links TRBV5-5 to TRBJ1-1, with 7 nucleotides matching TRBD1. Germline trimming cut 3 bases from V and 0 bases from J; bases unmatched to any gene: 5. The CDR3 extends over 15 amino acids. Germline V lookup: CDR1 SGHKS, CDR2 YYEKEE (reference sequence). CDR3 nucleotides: TGTGCCAGCAGCTCGGGACAGACCATGAACACTGAAGCTTTCTTT. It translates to CASSSGQTMNTEAFF.

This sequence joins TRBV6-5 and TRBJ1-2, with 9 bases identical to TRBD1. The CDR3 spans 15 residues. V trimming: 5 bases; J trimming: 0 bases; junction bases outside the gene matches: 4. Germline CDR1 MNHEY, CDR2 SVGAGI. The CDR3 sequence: CASSNRDRANYGYTF. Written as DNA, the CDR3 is TGTGCCAGCAGTAACCGGGACAGGGCTAACTATGGCTACACCTTC.

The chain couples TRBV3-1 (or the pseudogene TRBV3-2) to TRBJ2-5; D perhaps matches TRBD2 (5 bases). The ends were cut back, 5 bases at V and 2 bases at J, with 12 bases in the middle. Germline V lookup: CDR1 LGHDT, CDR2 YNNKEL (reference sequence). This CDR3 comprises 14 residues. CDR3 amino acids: CASSEGWIQETQYF. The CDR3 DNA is TGTGCCAGCAGCGAGGGATGGATTCAAGAGACCCAGTACTTC.

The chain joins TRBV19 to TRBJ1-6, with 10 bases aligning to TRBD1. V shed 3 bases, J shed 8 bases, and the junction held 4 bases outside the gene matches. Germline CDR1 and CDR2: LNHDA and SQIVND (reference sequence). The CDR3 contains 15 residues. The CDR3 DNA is TGTGCCAGTAGTATTTCGACAGGGGGCGATTCACCCCTCCACTTT. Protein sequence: CASSISTGGDSPLHF.

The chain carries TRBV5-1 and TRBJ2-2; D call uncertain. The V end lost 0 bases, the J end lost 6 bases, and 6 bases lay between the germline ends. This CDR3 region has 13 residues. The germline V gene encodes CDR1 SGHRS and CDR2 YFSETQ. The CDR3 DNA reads TGCGCCAGCAGCTTGGCTGAGTCCGGGGAGCTGTTTTTT. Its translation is CASSLAESGELFF.

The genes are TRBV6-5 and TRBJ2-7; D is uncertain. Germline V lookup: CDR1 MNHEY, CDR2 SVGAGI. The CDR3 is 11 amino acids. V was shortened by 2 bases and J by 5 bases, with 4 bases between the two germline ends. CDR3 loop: CASSYEDEQYF. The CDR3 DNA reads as TGTGCCAGCAGTTACGAGGACGAGCAGTACTTC.

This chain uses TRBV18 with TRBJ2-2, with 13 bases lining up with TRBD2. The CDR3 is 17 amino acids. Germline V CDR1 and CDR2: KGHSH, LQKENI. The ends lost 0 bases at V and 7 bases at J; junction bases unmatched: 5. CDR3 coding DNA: TGTGCCAGCTCACCACCGGGACTAGCGGGGCGAAGCGGGGAGCTGTTTTTT. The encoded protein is CASSPPGLAGRSGELFF. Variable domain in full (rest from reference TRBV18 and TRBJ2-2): NAGVMQNPRHLVRRRGQEARLRCSPMKGHSHVYWYRQLPEEGLKFMVYLQKENIIDESGMPKERFSAEFPKEGPSILRIQQVVRGDSAAYFCASSPPGLAGRSGELFFGEGSRLTVL.

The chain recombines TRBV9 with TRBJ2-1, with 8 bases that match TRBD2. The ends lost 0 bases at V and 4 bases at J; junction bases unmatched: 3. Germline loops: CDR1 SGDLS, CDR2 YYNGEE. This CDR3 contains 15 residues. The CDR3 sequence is CASSVESGGYNEQFF. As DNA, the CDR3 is TGTGCCAGCAGCGTAGAGTCGGGGGGGTACAATGAGCAGTTCTTC.

CDR3 DNA: TGTGCCAGTAGTATAGATTCGGACAGGGGAGTGTACGAGCAGTACTTC. This codes for CASSIDSDRGVYEQYF. The V call is TRBV19, the J call TRBJ2-7; 9 positions match TRBD1. Trimming took 0 bases from V and 4 from J; bases not matched to a gene: 7. This CDR3 region has 16 residues. Germline-derived CDR1 and CDR2 are LNHDA and SQIVND (reference sequence).

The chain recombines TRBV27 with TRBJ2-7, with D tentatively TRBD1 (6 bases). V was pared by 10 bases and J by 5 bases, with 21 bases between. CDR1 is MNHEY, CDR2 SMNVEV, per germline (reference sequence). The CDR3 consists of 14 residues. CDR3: CATWQQGQFHEQYF. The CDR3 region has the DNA TGTGCCACCTGGCAGCAGGGGCAATTCCACGAGCAGTACTTC.

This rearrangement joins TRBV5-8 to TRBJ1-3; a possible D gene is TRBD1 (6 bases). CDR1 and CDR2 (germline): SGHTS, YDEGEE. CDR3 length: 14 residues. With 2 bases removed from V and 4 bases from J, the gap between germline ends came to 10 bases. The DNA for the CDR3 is TGTGCCAGCAGCTTACAGGGATCAGGAAACACCATATATTTT. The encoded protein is CASSLQGSGNTIYF.

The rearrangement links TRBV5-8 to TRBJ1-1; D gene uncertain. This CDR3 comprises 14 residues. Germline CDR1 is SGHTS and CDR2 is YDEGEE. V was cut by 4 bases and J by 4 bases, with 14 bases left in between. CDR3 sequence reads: CASSLLVRSTEAFF. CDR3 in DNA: TGTGCCAGCAGCCTGCTAGTGAGGAGCACTGAAGCTTTCTTT.

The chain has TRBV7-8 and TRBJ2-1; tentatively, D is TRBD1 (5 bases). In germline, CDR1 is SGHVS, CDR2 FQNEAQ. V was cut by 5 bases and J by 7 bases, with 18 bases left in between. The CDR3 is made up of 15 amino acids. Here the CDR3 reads CASSPFASRVNEQFF. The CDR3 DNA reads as TGTGCCAGCAGCCCGTTTGCGTCCAGGGTTAATGAGCAGTTCTTC.

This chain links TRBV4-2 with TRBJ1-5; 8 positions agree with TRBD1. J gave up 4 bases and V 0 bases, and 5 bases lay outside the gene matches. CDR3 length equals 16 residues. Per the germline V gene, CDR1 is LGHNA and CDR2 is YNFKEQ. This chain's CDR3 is CASSQDIGQGNQPQHF. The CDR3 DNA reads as TGTGCCAGCAGCCAAGATATTGGACAGGGAAATCAGCCCCAGCATTTT.

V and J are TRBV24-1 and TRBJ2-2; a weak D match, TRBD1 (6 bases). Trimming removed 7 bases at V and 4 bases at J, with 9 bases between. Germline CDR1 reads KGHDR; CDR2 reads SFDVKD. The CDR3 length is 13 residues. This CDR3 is CATRQGGTGELFF. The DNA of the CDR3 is TGTGCCACCAGACAGGGCGGCACCGGGGAGCTGTTTTTT.

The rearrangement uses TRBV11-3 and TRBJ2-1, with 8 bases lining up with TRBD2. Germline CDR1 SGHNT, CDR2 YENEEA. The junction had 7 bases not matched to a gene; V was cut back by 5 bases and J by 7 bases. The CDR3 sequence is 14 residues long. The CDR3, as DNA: TGTGCCAGCAGCCTGGGGACTAGGAAGAATGAGCAGTTCTTC. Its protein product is CASSLGTRKNEQFF.

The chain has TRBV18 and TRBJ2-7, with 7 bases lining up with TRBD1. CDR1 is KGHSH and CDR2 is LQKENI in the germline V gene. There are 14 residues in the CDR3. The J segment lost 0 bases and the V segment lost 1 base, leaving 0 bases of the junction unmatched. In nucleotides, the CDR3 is TGTGCCAGCTCACCACGGGACAGCTCCTACGAGCAGTACTTC. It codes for CASSPRDSSYEQYF.

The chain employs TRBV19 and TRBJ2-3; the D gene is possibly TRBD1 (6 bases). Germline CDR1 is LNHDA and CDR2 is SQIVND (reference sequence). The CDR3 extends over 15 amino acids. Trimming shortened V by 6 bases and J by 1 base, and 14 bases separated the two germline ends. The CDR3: CASRTSKGGTDTQYF. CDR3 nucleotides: TGTGCCAGTAGAACCTCCAAGGGGGGCACAGATACGCAGTATTTT.

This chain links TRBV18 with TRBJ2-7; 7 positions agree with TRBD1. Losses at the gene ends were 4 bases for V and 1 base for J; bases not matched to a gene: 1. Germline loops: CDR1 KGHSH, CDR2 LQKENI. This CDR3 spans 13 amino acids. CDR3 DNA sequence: TGTGCCAGCTCACAGGGACAGTCCTACGAGCAGTACTTC. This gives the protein CASSQGQSYEQYF. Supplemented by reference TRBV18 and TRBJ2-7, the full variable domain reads NAGVMQNPRHLVRRRGQEARLRCSPMKGHSHVYWYRQLPEEGLKFMVYLQKENIIDESGMPKERFSAEFPKEGPSILRIQQVVRGDSAAYFCASSQGQSYEQYFGPGTRLTVT.